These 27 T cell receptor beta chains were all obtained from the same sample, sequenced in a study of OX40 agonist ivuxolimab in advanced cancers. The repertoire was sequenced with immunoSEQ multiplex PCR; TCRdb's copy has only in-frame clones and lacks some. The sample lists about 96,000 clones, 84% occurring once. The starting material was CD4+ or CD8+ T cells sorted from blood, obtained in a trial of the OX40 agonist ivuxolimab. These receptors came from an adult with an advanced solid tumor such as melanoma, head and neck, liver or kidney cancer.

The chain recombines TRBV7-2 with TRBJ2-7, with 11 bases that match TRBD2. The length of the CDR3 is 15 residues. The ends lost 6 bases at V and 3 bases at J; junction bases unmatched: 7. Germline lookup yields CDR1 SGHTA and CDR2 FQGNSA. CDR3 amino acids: CASRPGLAGLYEQYF. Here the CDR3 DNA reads TGTGCCAGCAGGCCAGGACTAGCGGGCCTCTACGAGCAGTACTTC. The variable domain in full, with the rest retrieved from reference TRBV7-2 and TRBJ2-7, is GAGVSQSPSNKVTEKGKDVELRCDPISGHTALYWYRQSLGQGLEFLIYFQGNSAPDKSGLPSDRFSAERTGGSVSTLTIQRTQQEDSAVYLCASRPGLAGLYEQYFGPGTRLTVT.

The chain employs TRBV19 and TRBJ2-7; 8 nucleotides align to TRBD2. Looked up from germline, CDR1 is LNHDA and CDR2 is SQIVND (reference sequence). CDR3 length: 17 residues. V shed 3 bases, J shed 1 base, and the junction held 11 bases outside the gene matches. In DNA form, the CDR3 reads TGTGCCAGTAGTATGGTGACCGGGAGGGCCGGTTCCTACGAGCAGTACTTC. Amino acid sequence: CASSMVTGRAGSYEQYF.

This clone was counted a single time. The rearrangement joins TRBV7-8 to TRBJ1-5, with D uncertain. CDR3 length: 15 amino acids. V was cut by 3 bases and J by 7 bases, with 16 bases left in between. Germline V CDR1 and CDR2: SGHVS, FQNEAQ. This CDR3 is CASSLVGLVGQPQHF. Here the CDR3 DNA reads TGTGCCAGCAGCTTGGTCGGGTTGGTAGGACAGCCCCAGCATTTT.

The CDR3, as DNA: TGCGCCAGCAGTCAATCGGGTGGTGTGGATGGCTACACCTTC. It is translated as CASSQSGGVDGYTF. V and J are TRBV23-1 and TRBJ1-2, with D hard to call. TRBV23-1 is noted as an ORF with a role that remains uncertain. The CDR3 is 14 amino acids. Trimming removed 0 bases from V and 6 bases from J, with 11 bases in between.

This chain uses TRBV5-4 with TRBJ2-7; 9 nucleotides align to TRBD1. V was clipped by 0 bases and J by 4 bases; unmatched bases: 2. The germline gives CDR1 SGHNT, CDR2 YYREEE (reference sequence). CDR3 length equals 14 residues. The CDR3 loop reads CASSLGQGGYEQYF. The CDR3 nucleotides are TGTGCCAGCAGCTTGGGACAGGGGGGTTACGAGCAGTACTTC. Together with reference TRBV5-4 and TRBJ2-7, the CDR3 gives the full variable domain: ETGVTQSPTHLIKTRGQQVTLRCSSQSGHNTVSWYQQALGQGPQFIFQYYREEENGRGNFPPRFSGLQFPNYSSELNVNALELDDSALYLCASSLGQGGYEQYFGPGTRLTVT.

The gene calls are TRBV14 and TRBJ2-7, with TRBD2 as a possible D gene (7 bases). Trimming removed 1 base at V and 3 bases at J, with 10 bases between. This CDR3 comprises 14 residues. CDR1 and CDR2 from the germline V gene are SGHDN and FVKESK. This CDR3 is CASSQAGGGYEQYF. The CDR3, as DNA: TGTGCCAGCAGCCAAGCGGGGGGCGGCTACGAGCAGTACTTC. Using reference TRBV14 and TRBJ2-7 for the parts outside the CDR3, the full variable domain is EAGVTQFPSHSVIEKGQTVTLRCDPISGHDNLYWYRRVMGKEIKFLLHFVKESKQDESGMPNNRFLAERTGGTYSTLKVQPAELEDSGVYFCASSQAGGGYEQYFGPGTRLTVT.

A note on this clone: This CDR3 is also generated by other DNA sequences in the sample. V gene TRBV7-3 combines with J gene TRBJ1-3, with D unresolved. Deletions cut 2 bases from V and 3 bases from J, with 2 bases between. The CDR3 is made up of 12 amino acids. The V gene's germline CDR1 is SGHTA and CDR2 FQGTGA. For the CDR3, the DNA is TGTGCCAGCAGCTTAGATGGAAACACCATATATTTT. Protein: CASSLDGNTIYF.

CDR3 loop: CASSSTLLRDTLIDGYTF. CDR3 sequence (DNA): TGTGCCAGCTCATCCACGTTACTCCGGGACACTCTGATCGATGGCTACACCTTC. The chain employs TRBV18 and TRBJ1-2; perhaps TRBD1 as D (6 bases). With 5 bases removed from V and 6 bases from J, the gap between germline ends came to 28 bases. This CDR3 has 18 residues. The germline V gene has CDR1 KGHSH and CDR2 LQKENI.

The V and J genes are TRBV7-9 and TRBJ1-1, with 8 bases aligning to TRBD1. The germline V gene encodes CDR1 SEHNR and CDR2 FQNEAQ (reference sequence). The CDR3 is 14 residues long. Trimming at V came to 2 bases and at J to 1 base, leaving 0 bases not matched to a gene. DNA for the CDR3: TGTGCCAGCAGCTTAACAGGGGGGAACACTGAAGCTTTCTTT. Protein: CASSLTGGNTEAFF.

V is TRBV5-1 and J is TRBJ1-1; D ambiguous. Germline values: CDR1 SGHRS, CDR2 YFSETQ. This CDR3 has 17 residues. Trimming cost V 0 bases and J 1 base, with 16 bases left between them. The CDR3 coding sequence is TGCGCCAGCAGCTTGGACCCCGGCAGGTCTCCGAACACTGAAGCTTTCTTT. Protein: CASSLDPGRSPNTEAFF.

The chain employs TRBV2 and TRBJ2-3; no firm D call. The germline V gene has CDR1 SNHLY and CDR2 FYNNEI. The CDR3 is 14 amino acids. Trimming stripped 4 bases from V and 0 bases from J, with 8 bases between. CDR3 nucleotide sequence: TGTGCCAGCAGTGGAGGCCCCAGCACAGATACGCAGTATTTT. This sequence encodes CASSGGPSTDTQYF.

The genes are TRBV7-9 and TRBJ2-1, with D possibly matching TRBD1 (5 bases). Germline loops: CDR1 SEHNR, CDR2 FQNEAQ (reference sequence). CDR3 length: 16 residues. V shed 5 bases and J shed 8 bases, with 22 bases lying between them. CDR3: CASSAPQGTITDEQFF. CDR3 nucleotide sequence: TGTGCCAGCAGCGCACCCCAGGGTACGATAACGGATGAGCAGTTCTTC.

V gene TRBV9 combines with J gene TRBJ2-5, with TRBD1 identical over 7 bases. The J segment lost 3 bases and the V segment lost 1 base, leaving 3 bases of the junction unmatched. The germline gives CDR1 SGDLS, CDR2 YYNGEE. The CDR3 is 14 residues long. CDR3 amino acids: CASSVTGTEETQYF. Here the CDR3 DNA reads TGTGCCAGCAGCGTAACTGGGACAGAAGAGACCCAGTACTTC. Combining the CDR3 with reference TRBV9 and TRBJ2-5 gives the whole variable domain DSGVTQTPKHLITATGQRVTLRCSPRSGDLSVYWYQQSLDQGLQFLIQYYNGEERAKGNILERFSAQQFPDLHSELNLSSLELGDSALYFCASSVTGTEETQYFGPGTRLLVL.

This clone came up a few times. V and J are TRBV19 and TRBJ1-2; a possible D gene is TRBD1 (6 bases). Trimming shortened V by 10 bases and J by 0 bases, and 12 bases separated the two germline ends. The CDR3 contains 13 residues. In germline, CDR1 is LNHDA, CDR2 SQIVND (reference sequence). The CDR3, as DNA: TGTGCCACCCGGGACAAAGCTAACTATGGCTACACCTTC. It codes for CATRDKANYGYTF. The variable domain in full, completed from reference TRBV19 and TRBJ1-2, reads DGGITQSPKYLFRKEGQNVTLSCEQNLNHDAMYWYRQDPGQGLRLIYYSQIVNDFQKGDIAEGYSVSREKKESFPLTVTSAQKNPTAFYLCATRDKANYGYTFGSGTRLTVV.

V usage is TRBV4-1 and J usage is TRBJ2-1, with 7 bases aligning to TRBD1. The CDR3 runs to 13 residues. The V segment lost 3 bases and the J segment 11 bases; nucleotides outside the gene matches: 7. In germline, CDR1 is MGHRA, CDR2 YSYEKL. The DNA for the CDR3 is TGCGCCAGCAGCCAGGAACGACAGGGCAAGCAGTTCTTC. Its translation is CASSQERQGKQFF.

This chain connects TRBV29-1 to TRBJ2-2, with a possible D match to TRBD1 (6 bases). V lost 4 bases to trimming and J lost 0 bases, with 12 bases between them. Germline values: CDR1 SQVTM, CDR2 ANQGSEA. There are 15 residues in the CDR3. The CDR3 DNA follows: TGCAGCGTTGTAAATGCAGGGGCGAACACCGGGGAGCTGTTTTTT. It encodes CSVVNAGANTGELFF.

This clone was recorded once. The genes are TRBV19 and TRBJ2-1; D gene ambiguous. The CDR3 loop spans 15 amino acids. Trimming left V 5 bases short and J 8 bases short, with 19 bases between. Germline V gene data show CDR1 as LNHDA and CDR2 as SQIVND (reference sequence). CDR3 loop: CASSVGWGGRDEQFF. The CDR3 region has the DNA TGTGCCAGTAGTGTCGGTTGGGGTGGGCGCGATGAGCAGTTCTTC.

The CDR3 DNA is TGTGCCATCAGTGAGTCAATAGTCACCGGGGAGCTGTTTTTT. As protein: CAISESIVTGELFF. The rearrangement uses TRBV10-3 and TRBJ2-2, with D unresolved. Germline V gene data show CDR1 as ENHRY and CDR2 as SYGVKD. The CDR3 runs to 14 residues. Trimming pared 0 bases from V and 4 bases from J, leaving 6 bases between.

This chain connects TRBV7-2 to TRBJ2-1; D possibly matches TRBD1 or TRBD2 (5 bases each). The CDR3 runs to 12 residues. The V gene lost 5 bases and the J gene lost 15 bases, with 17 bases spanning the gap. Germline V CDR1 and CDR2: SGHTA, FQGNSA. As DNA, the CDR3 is TGTGCCAGCAGCACGTTGGGACCGGAGGTGTTCTTC. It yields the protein CASSTLGPEVFF.

The CDR3 nucleotides read TGCGCCAGCAGCCCCGACAGGGCCGGTGGCTACACCTTC. This codes for CASSPDRAGGYTF. This rearrangement joins TRBV5-1 to TRBJ1-2; 7 bases agree with TRBD1. CDR3 length equals 13 residues. Trimming took 4 bases from V and 7 from J; bases not matched to a gene: 7. Germline CDR1 is SGHRS and CDR2 is YFSETQ.

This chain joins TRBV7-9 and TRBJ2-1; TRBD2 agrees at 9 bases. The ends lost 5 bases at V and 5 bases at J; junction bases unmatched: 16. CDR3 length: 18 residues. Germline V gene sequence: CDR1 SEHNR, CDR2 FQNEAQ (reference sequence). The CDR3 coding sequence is TGTGCCAGCAGCAAGCCCCTAGCGGGGAATCCAAGCAACAATGAGCAGTTCTTC. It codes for CASSKPLAGNPSNNEQFF.

The CDR3 DNA reads as TGTGCCAGCAGCTTCGGGGCCTACGAGCAGTACTTC. It codes for CASSFGAYEQYF. The rearrangement uses TRBV5-6 and TRBJ2-7, with TRBD2 as a possible D gene (5 bases). Per the germline V gene, CDR1 is SGHDT and CDR2 is YYEEEE. The V gene lost 2 bases and the J gene lost 2 bases, with 5 bases spanning the gap. The CDR3 is 12 amino acids.

In nucleotides, the CDR3 is TGCGCCAGCAGAGCTTGGCTAGCGGGAGGGCCGAAAGGTGAAGGTACGCAGTATTTT. This codes for CASRAWLAGGPKGEGTQYF. This chain uses TRBV5-1 with TRBJ2-3; 12 bases align to TRBD2. The CDR3 is 19 amino acids. Looked up from germline, CDR1 is SGHRS and CDR2 is YFSETQ. Losses at the gene ends were 5 bases for V and 8 bases for J; bases not matched to a gene: 21.

The CDR3 reads CASSPWGQGGNEQFF. In DNA, the CDR3 is TGTGCCAGCAGCCCCTGGGGACAGGGTGGTAATGAGCAGTTCTTC. V and J are TRBV11-2 and TRBJ2-1; 9 nucleotides align to TRBD1. This CDR3 comprises 15 residues. V lost 5 bases and J lost 7; bases outside the gene matches: 9. Germline lookup yields CDR1 SGHAT and CDR2 FQNNGV.

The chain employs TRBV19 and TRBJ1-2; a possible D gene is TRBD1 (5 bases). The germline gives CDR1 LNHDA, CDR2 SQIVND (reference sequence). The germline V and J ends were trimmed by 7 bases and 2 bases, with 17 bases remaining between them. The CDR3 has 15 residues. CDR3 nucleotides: TGTGCCAGTACCACCGAGGACACCCTCAACTATGGCTACACCTTC. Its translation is CASTTEDTLNYGYTF.

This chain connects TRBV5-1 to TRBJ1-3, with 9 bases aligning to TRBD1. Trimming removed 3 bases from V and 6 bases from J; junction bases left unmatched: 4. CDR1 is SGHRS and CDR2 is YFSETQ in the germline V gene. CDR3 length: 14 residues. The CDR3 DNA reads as TGCGCCAGCAGCTGGTGGACAGGGGCAAACACCATATATTTT. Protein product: CASSWWTGANTIYF.

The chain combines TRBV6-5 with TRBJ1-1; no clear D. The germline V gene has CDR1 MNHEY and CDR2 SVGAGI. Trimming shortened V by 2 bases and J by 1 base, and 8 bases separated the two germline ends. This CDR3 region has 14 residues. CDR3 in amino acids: CASSYHRTNTEAFF. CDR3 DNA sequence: TGTGCCAGCAGTTACCACAGAACGAACACTGAAGCTTTCTTT.